The sequence of this TCR beta chain was determined in a study of blood T cell repertoires in COVID-19. About the research overall: Some COVID-19 samples were acute and others convalescent; all came from the United States, Italy and Spain. T cells, B-cell-depleted T cells, or PBMCs supplied cDNA or gDNA.

This CDR3 is built from 14 residues. The V end lost 3 bases, the J end lost 5 bases, and 13 bases lay between the germline ends. In germline, CDR1 is LNHDA, CDR2 SQIVND (reference sequence). How the authors handled the data: Amplifying reference gene primers gave estimates of nucleated cell counts. Sequenced by immunoSEQ multiplex PCR; TCRdb stores in-frame clones only, minus some. The V and J calls and clone size come from that table; D and trimming were worked out from the DNA. The data contain approximately 230,000 clones, around 85% of them seen just once; the ten biggest clones take up about 4%.

The clonotype was recovered from a woman between 40 and 55 years old with active or convalescent COVID-19. Sequenced sample: peripheral blood. This chain links TRBV19 with TRBJ1-1; D might be TRBD1 (5 bases). The CDR3 nucleotides read TGTGCCAGTAGTATCCCCCGACAGAGGACTGAAGCTTTCTTT. Protein product: CASSIPRQRTEAFF.